This TCR beta chain was captured in a study of blood T cell repertoires in COVID-19. Study details: COVID-19 samples from acute and convalescent phases originated in the United States, Italy and Spain. PBMCs, B-cell-depleted T cells, or T cells provided the cDNA or gDNA that made up the material.

The CDR3 contains 13 residues. Trimming removed 5 bases from V and 8 bases from J; junction bases left unmatched: 5. CDR1 is LNHDA, CDR2 SQIVND, per germline (reference sequence). In the authors' workflow: Quantification of nucleated cells was approximated via reference gene primer amplification. Method: immunoSEQ multiplex PCR; TCRdb's copy keeps in-frame clones and lacks some. V, J and clone size were drawn from that table, and D and trimming were deduced from the DNA. The sample has about 220,000 clones, around 86% seen once. The sequenced material came from peripheral blood. This sequence originates from a young man who had recovered from COVID-19. V is TRBV19 and J is TRBJ1-2; 10 nucleotides agree with TRBD1. The CDR3 loop is CASSVTGGGGYTF. For the CDR3, the DNA is TGTGCCAGTAGTGTGACAGGGGGCGGAGGCTACACCTTC.